This T cell receptor beta chain was obtained from a study of OX40 agonist ivuxolimab in advanced cancers. About the research overall: With ivuxolimab, an agonistic anti-OX40 (CD134) antibody, patients were treated. The diagnoses of dose-escalation patients were hepatocellular carcinoma, melanoma, renal cell or head and neck cancer.

The protocol was immunoSEQ multiplex PCR, while the TCRdb copy is restricted to in-frame clones and leaves out a portion. The sample records tens of thousands of clones, about 94% being singletons. From germline, CDR1 is MNHEY and CDR2 SVGAGI. This CDR3 region has 15 residues. Trimming stripped 0 bases from V and 5 bases from J, with 11 bases between. Findings and limits, study-wide: At doses 0.1 to 3.0 mg/kg, CD4+ and CD8+ clones expanded. The average count of expanded clones was higher among CD8+ T cells than among CD4+.

With respect to this clone: Its antigen remains unidentified.

This chain connects TRBV6-5 to TRBJ2-1, with D perhaps matching TRBD2 (6 bases). The sequences come from CD4+ or CD8+ T cells sorted from blood, collected in a trial of the OX40 agonist ivuxolimab. The TCR sequence derives from an adult with an advanced solid tumor such as melanoma, head and neck, liver or kidney cancer. As DNA, the CDR3 is TGTGCCAGCAGTTACTCGACGGGAGCTAACAATGAGCAGTTCTTC. This codes for CASSYSTGANNEQFF.